The present T cell receptor (beta chain) was sequenced within a study of cytomegalovirus exposure and HLA in healthy donors. General study points: Being indistinguishable, some V segments were excluded, TRBV6-2 and TRBV6-3 among them. Altogether, about 160 TCR beta chains were recorded as cytomegalovirus-associated. Some public TCRs appeared in many individuals, while most sequences were rare.

V dropped 6 bases and J dropped 7 bases, with 9 bases sitting between them. CDR1 and CDR2 from the germline V gene are MNHGY and SAAAGT. CDR3 length equals 11 residues. The PCR employed 60 Vbeta primers together with 13 Jbeta primers. Clones were read by immunoSEQ multiplex PCR, and TCRdb kept only the in-frame ones, dropping some. The table lists fewer than 200,000 clones, about 80% of them singletons. To note about this clone: Its antigen is undetermined.

The receptor comes from a man in his forties or fifties in good health and CMV-seronegative. The sample was PBMCs. The chain combines TRBV6-8 with TRBJ1-1; D gene uncertain. The CDR3 protein is CASRQFNEAFF. Here the CDR3 DNA reads TGTGCCAGCAGACAGTTTAATGAAGCTTTCTTT.